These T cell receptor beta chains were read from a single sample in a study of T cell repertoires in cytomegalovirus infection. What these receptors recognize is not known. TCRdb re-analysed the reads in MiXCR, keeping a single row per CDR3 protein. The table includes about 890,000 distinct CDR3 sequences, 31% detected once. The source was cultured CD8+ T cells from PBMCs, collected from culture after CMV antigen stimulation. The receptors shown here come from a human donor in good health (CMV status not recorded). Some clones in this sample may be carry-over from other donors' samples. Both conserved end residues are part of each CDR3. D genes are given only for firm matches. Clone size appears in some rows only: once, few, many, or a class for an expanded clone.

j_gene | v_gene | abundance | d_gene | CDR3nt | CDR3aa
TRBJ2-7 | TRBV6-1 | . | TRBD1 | TGTGCCAGCAGTGAAGTACAGGGGGCTTACGAGCAGTACTTC | CASSEVQGAYEQYF
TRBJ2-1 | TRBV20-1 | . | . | TGCAGTGCTAGAGATAAAGGATACTCCTACAATGAGCAGTTCTTC | CSARDKGYSYNEQFF
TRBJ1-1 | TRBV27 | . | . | TGTGCCAGCAGTCCTACCCCGTCCAGGGTGACCACTGAAGCTTTCTTT | CASSPTPSRVTTEAFF
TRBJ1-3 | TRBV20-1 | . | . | TGCAGTGCTAGAGAGAAAGGGATAGGCACCATATATTTT | CSAREKGIGTIYF
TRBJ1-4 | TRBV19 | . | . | TGTGCCAGTAGAACGGACCCCCGGGATGAAAAACTGTTTTTT | CASRTDPRDEKLFF
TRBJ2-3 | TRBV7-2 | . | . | TGTGCCAGCAGCTTAGGGGGAGCGGGCCGACAGGATACGCAGTATTTT | CASSLGGAGRQDTQYF
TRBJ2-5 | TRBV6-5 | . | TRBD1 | TGTGCCAGCAGTTACTCGACAGGGACAGAAGAGACCCAGTACTTC | CASSYSTGTEETQYF
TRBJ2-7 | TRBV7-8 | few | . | TGTGCCAGCAGCTTATCAAGGGAATTGGAGCAGTACTTC | CASSLSRELEQYF
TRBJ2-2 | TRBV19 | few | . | TGTGCCAGTAGTATCCGTCGACAGCCGAACACCGGGGAGCTGTTTTTT | CASSIRRQPNTGELFF
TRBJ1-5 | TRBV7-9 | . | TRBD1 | TGTGCCAGCAGCTTAGCTGGGACAGGGGATCAGCCCCAGCATTTT | CASSLAGTGDQPQHF
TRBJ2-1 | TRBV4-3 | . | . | TGCGCCAGCAGCCATAACAGGGTAAATGAGCAGTTCTTC | CASSHNRVNEQFF
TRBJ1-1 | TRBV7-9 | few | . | TGTGCCAGCAGGGGGTTACAGGGTACCAACACTGAAGCTTTCTTT | CASRGLQGTNTEAFF
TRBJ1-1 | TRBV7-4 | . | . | TGTGCCAGCAGCTTATCGGATAGGGGAGCTTTGTTT | CASSLSDRGALF
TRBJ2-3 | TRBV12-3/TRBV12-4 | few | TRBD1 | TGTGCCAACGGACAGGGCACAGATACGCAGTATTTT | CANGQGTDTQYF
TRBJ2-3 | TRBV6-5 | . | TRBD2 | TGTGCCAGCAGTTACTTAGCGGGGGAGCGCGAAGATACGCAGTATTTT | CASSYLAGEREDTQYF
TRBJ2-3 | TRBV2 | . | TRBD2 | TGTGCCAGCAGTGAAGGACTAGCGGGGGGGATAGATACGCAGTATTTT | CASSEGLAGGIDTQYF
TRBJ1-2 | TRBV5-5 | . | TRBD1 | TGTGCCAGCAGCTTGGGAGACAGGGAACATGGCTACACCTTC | CASSLGDREHGYTF
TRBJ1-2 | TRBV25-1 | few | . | TGTGCCAGCAGTGAATATTTGGAGTGGGATACCTTC | CASSEYLEWDTF
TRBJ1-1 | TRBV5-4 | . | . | TGTGCCAGCAGCTTGGATAGTGCCCCCCTGAACACTGAAGCTTTCTTT | CASSLDSAPLNTEAFF
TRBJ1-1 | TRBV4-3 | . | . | TGCGCCAGCAGCCGAATGTCATGGATGAACACTGAAGCTTTCTTT | CASSRMSWMNTEAFF
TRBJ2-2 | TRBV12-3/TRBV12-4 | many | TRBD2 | TGTGCCAGCAGTTTTGTGACTAGCAAAGACACCGGGGAGCTGTTTTTT | CASSFVTSKDTGELFF
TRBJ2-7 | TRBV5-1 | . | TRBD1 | TGCGCCAGCAGCTCCGGAAAAGGGGGCCTTTTATTTTGCGAGCAGTACTTC | CASSSGKGGLLFCEQYF
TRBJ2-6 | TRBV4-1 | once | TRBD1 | TGCGCCAGCAGCCAACCTTCCGGACAGGGTACCCCTTGGTTCTCTGGGGCCAACGTCCTGACTTTC | CASSQPSGQGTPWFSGANVLTF
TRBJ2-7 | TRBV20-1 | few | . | TGCAGTGCTATTAGCTTTCGGAACTCCTACGAGCAGTACTTC | CSAISFRNSYEQYF
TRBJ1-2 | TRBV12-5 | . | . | TGTGCTAGTGCAATCGGGGCTAACTATGGCTACACCTTC | CASAIGANYGYTF
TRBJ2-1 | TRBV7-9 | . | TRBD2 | TGTGCCAGCTCGGATAGCGGGGCAGGGCCACGGCACAATGAGCAGTTCTTC | CASSDSGAGPRHNEQFF
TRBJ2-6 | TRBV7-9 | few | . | TGTGCCAGCAGCGAGGATTTGGCCAACGTCCTGACTTTC | CASSEDLANVLTF
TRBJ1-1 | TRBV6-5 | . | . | TGTGCCAGTGAGACAGCGAACACTGAAGCTTTCTTT | CASETANTEAFF
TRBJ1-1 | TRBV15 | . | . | TGTGCCACCAGCAGAGAGGAGGACACGCCGAACACTGAAGCTTTCTTT | CATSREEDTPNTEAFF
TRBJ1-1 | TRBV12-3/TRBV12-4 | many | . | TGTGCCAGCAGTTTTAGTGCCATGAACACTGAAGCTTTCTTT | CASSFSAMNTEAFF
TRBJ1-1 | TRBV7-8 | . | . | TGTGCCAGCAGACCGGACCTTGTCGGAACTGAAGCTTTCTTT | CASRPDLVGTEAFF
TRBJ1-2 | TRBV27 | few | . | TGTGCCAGCAGTCCCTGGACCTTTGGGTATGGCTACACCTTC | CASSPWTFGYGYTF
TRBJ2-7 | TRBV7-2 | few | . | TGTGCCAGCAGCTTAGAACGGGGGTTCCCCTACGAGCAGTACTTC | CASSLERGFPYEQYF
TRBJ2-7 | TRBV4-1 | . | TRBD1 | TGCGCCAGCAGCTACGGGACAGGGGACGAGCAGTACTTC | CASSYGTGDEQYF
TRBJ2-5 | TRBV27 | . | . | TGTGCCAGCAGTTCCGGGTGGGAGACCCAGTACTTC | CASSSGWETQYF
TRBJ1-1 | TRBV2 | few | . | TGTGCCAGCAGTCCTAGCTTTGAAGCTTTCTTT | CASSPSFEAFF
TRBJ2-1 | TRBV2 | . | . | TGTGCCAGCAGTGAAGAAGGCGGGGGCCATGAGCAGTTCTTC | CASSEEGGGHEQFF
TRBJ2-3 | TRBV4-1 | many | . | TGCGCCAGCAGCCAAGTTCAGGTTAGCACAGATACGCAGTATTTT | CASSQVQVSTDTQYF
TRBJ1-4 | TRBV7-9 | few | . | TGTGCCAGCAGCTTGGCGGGACGGCTGTTTTTT | CASSLAGRLFF
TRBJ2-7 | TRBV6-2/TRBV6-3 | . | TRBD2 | TGTGCCAGCAGTTACCGCACTAGCGGGGGGGACTACGAGCAGTACTTC | CASSYRTSGGDYEQYF
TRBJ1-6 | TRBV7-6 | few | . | TGTGCCAGCAGCTTAGGGAGGGTGTGGGATAATTCACCCCTCCACTTT | CASSLGRVWDNSPLHF
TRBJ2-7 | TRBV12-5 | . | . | TGTGCTAGTGGTTTGGGGGCCCACGAGCAGTACTTC | CASGLGAHEQYF
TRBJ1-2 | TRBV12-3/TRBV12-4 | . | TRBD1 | TGTGCCAGCAGTTTACACAGGGGAGGCTATGGCTACACCTTC | CASSLHRGGYGYTF
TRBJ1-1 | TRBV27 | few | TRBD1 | TGTGCCAGCAGTCTATACCGACAGGGCACTGAAGCTTTCTTT | CASSLYRQGTEAFF
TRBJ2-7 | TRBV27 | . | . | TGTGCCAGCAGTTCCCCGGGACGGGGGGCCCTTGGCTACGAGCAGTACTTC | CASSSPGRGALGYEQYF
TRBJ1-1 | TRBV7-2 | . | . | TGTGCCAGCAGCCGGGGGGCCCTCACTGAAGCTTTCTTT | CASSRGALTEAFF
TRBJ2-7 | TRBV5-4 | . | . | TGTGCCAGCAGCTTGTCCCCCCTCTCCTACGAGCAGTACTTC | CASSLSPLSYEQYF
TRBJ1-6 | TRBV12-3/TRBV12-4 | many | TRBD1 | TGTGCCAGCAGTCCCGGGACAGGGATCAGCTCCTATAATTCACCCCTCCACTTT | CASSPGTGISSYNSPLHF
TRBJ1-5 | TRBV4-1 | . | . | TGCGCCAGCAGCCAAGAAGAGGGCCGAGGACAGCCCCAGCATTTT | CASSQEEGRGQPQHF
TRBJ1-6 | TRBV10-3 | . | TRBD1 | TGTGCCATCAGTGAGGCTAACAGGGGTTCACCCCTCCACTTT | CAISEANRGSPLHF
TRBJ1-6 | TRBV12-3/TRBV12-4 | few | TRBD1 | TGTGCCAGCAGTTTTGTCGTAGGTAGGACAGGGCTATCCGAAAATTCACCCCTCCACTTT | CASSFVVGRTGLSENSPLHF
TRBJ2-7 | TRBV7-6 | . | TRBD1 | TGTGCCAGCAGCTTAGACGGACAGGCCACCTACGAGCAGTACTTC | CASSLDGQATYEQYF
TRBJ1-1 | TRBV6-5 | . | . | TGTGCCAGCAGTTACACAGGGTTAACTGAAGCTTTCTTT | CASSYTGLTEAFF
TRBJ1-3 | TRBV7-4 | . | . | TGTGCCATTCTCCAGCAGGTGGCCGGAAACACCATATATTTT | CAILQQVAGNTIYF
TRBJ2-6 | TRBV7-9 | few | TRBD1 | TGTGCCAGCAGGACACAGGGGGCTTACTCTGGGGCCAACGTCCTGACTTTC | CASRTQGAYSGANVLTF